This is a list of T cell receptor beta chains from one sample in a study of T-cell reconstitution after alpha-beta-depleted transplantation in children. TCRdb recomputed calls from the PCR reads with MiXCR, one row per CDR3 protein. Of hundreds of thousands of distinct CDR3 sequences listed, about 16% are singletons. The material was PBMCs, mostly from graft donor cells, obtained 360 days after TCRalphabeta/CD19-depleted stem cell transplant. The receptors here all came from a male patient younger than 18 who had a stem cell transplant for acute lymphoblastic leukemia, so the T cells may come from the graft donor. Each CDR3 is given with its conserved first and last residue. A D gene is named only where the DNA matches it firmly. Clone size is shown for a subset of rows, as once, few, many or a class of expanded clone.

V gene,clone size,J gene,D gene,CDR3 protein,CDR3 DNA
TRBV3-1,NA,TRBJ2-7,NA,CASSQDARGSYEQYF,TGTGCCAGCAGCCAAGACGCGCGGGGATCCTACGAGCAGTACTTC
TRBV5-1,few,TRBJ2-5,NA,CASSPGIGVQETQYF,TGCGCCAGCAGCCCGGGGATTGGGGTACAAGAGACCCAGTACTTC
TRBV7-6,many,TRBJ2-7,NA,CASSLDTVAYEQYF,TGTGCCAGCAGCTTAGACACAGTGGCCTACGAGCAGTACTTC
TRBV20-1,NA,TRBJ2-7,NA,CSARVHSYEQYF,TGCAGTGCTAGGGTGCACTCCTACGAGCAGTACTTC
TRBV28,NA,TRBJ2-1,TRBD2,CASRTSGHITVNEQFF,TGTGCCAGCAGGACTAGCGGGCATATAACCGTAAATGAGCAGTTCTTC
TRBV2,NA,TRBJ2-1,NA,CASNRGGGGQFF,TGTGCCAGTAACAGGGGCGGAGGGGGGCAGTTCTTC
TRBV4-1,many,TRBJ2-7,TRBD1,CASSRLRQGCEQYF,TGCGCCAGCAGCCGGCTACGACAGGGGTGCGAGCAGTACTTC
TRBV6-2/TRBV6-3,many,TRBJ2-7,TRBD1,CASNLPLTGAEQYF,TGTGCCAGCAACCTTCCCCTGACAGGGGCCGAGCAGTACTTC
TRBV24-1,NA,TRBJ2-2,TRBD1,CATSDPGGAVTGELFF,TGTGCCACCAGTGATCCAGGGGGCGCCGTGACCGGGGAGCTGTTTTTT
TRBV2,NA,TRBJ2-7,NA,CASSDHSGAQYF,TGTGCCAGCAGTGATCATTCGGGGGCTCAGTACTTC
TRBV19,NA,TRBJ2-7,NA,CASTERQGGSYEQYF,TGTGCCAGTACCGAGAGACAGGGAGGCTCCTACGAGCAGTACTTC
TRBV7-3,NA,TRBJ2-2,NA,CASSLFGSRSTNTGELFF,TGTGCCAGCAGCTTATTTGGAAGCCGGAGTACGAACACCGGGGAGCTGTTTTTT
TRBV7-9,NA,TRBJ2-7,TRBD2,CASSLATSGYYEQYF,TGTGCCAGCAGCTTAGCGACTAGCGGCTACTACGAGCAGTACTTC
TRBV2,NA,TRBJ2-5,TRBD2,CASSVGADGRDQETQYF,TGTGCCAGCAGTGTTGGCGCGGACGGGAGGGATCAAGAGACCCAGTACTTC
TRBV7-8,NA,TRBJ2-7,NA,CASSRTSGGEQYF,TGTGCCAGCAGCCGAACCAGCGGCGGCGAGCAGTACTTC
TRBV9,few,TRBJ1-1,NA,CASSPSRVGTEAFF,TGTGCCAGCAGCCCCAGTCGGGTAGGGACTGAAGCTTTCTTT
TRBV12-3/TRBV12-4,many,TRBJ1-5,NA,CASSFQVNQPQHF,TGTGCCAGCAGTTTTCAGGTCAATCAGCCCCAGCATTTT
TRBV12-5,NA,TRBJ2-7,NA,CASGLVAGLNYEQYF,TGTGCTAGTGGTTTGGTAGCCGGACTAAACTACGAGCAGTACTTC
TRBV12-3/TRBV12-4,many,TRBJ2-3,TRBD2,CASSPLAGGPGTQYF,TGTGCCAGCAGTCCACTAGCGGGAGGGCCCGGTACGCAGTATTTT
TRBV5-5,NA,TRBJ2-2,TRBD2,CAGLAGATGELFF,TGTGCCGGACTAGCGGGAGCCACCGGGGAGCTGTTTTTT
TRBV7-9,NA,TRBJ2-1,TRBD1,CASSSYDRDRVNEQFF,TGTGCCAGCAGCTCGTACGATCGGGACAGGGTTAATGAGCAGTTCTTC
TRBV18,NA,TRBJ1-3,NA,CASSLDGTRPNTIYF,TGTGCCAGCTCATTGGACGGGACGCGGCCAAACACCATATATTTT
TRBV29-1,few,TRBJ1-5,NA,CSVADRLSNQPQHF,TGCAGCGTTGCGGATCGTTTAAGCAATCAGCCCCAGCATTTT
TRBV7-3,NA,TRBJ2-4,NA,CASIVRGCLFLAKNIQYF,TGTGCCAGCATCGTTAGAGGGTGTTTGTTTCTAGCCAAAAACATTCAGTACTTC